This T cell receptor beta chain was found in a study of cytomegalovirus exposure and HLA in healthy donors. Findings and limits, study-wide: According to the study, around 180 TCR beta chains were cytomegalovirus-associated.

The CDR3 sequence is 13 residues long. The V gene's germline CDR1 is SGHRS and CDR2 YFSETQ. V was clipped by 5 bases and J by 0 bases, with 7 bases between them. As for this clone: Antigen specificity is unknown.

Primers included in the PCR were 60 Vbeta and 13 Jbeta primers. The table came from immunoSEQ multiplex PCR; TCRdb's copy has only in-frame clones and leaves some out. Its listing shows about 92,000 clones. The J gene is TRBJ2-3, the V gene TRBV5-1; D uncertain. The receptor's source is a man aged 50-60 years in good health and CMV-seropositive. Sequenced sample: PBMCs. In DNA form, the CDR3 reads TGCGCCAGCAGGGCAACCAGCACAGATACGCAGTATTTT. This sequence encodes CASRATSTDTQYF.